The sample holds one count of the clone carrying this TCR beta chain. This CDR3 has 12 residues. V was trimmed by 2 bases and J by 4 bases, leaving 3 bases between them. Germline V gene data show CDR1 as SNHLY and CDR2 as FYNNEI. These data belong to a study of blood T cell repertoires in COVID-19. Across the whole study: Sample material is recorded as cDNA or gDNA derived from T cells, B-cell-depleted T cells, or PBMCs.

Profiling relied on immunoSEQ multiplex PCR, and the TCRdb table lists in-frame clones only, not all of them. The repertoire has around 300,000 clones, 75% to 90% of them found once; the top ten carry less than 2.5%. Sequenced input: peripheral blood. This receptor was identified in a man aged 45-60 years with acute or convalescent COVID-19. The V gene is TRBV2, the J gene TRBJ1-3, with unresolved D. The CDR3 region has the DNA TGTGCCAGCAGTGAATCGGGAAACACCATATATTTT. It translates to CASSESGNTIYF.